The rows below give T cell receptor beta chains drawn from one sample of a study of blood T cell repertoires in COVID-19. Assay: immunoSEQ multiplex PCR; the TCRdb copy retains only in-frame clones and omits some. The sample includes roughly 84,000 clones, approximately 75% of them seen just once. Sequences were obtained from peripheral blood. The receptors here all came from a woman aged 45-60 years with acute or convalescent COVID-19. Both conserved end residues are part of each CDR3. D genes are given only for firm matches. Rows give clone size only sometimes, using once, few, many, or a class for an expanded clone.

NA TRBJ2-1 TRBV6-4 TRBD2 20 TGTGCCAGCAGTCCCTCGGGACTAGCGGGGGATACGAGCTCCTACAATGAGCAGTTCTTC CASSPSGLAGDTSSYNEQFF
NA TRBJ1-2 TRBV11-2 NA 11 TGTGCCAGCAGCTTAGGGGCCCGCTTGGCCTTC CASSLGARLAF
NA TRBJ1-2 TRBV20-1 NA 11 TGCAGTGCTAACCGGGGTGATGGCTACACCTTC CSANRGDGYTF
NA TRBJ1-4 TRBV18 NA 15 TGTGCCAGCTCACCAGCCCCTGGAGCCAAGGAAAAACTGTTTTTT CASSPAPGAKEKLFF
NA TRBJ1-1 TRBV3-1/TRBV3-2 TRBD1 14 TGTGCCAGCAGCCACATGGACAGGGACCTTGAAGCTTTCTTT CASSHMDRDLEAFF
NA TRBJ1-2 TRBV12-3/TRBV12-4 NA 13 TGTGCCAGCAGCCGCCTCTCGGGTGATGGCTACACCTTC CASSRLSGDGYTF
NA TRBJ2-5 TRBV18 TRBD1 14 TGTGCCAGCTCACCGAGGACAGGGGAAGAGACCCAGTACTTC CASSPRTGEETQYF
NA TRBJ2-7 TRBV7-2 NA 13 TGTGCCAGCAGCCGCACTGCGCCGTACGAGCAGTACTTC CASSRTAPYEQYF
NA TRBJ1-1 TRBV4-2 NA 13 TGTGCCAGCAGCCAAGATGGGGGGAGGTTGGCTTTCTTT CASSQDGGRLAFF
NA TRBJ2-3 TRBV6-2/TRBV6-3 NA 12 TGTGCCAGCAGTTATCTCACAGATACGCAGTATTTT CASSYLTDTQYF
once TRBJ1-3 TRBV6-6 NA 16 TGTGCCAGCAGTTACTCGGTCTTCAGGGGAGGAAACACCATATATTTT CASSYSVFRGGNTIYF
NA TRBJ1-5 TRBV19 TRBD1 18 TGTGCCAGTAGTAATTCATCCGGGACAGCTTATAGCAATCAGCCCCAGCATTTT CASSNSSGTAYSNQPQHF
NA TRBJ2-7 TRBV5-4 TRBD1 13 TGTGCCAGCCAAGGGGGCCCCGCCTACGAGCAGTACTTC CASQGGPAYEQYF
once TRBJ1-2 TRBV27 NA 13 TGTGCCAGCAGTTTACAGGTGAAAGGTGGCTACACCTTC CASSLQVKGGYTF
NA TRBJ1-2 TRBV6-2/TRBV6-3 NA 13 TGTGCCAGCAGTTCGCCCTCCGTCAGTGCCGTTACCTTC CASSSPSVSAVTF
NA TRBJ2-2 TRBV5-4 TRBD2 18 TGTGCCAGCAGCGTACTAGCGGGGGGCGGGGCTGGCACCGGGGAGCTGTTTTTT CASSVLAGGGAGTGELFF
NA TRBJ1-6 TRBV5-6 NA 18 TGTGCCAGCAGCTTGGAAGTGGGCGGAGGCTCCTATAATTCACCCCTCCACTTT CASSLEVGGGSYNSPLHF
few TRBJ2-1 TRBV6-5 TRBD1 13 TGTGCCAGCAGTTCACAGGGGGGAAATGAGCAGTTCTTC CASSSQGGNEQFF
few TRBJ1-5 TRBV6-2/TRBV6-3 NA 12 TGTGCCAGCAGTGGAGGGAGTCAGCCCCAGCATTTT CASSGGSQPQHF
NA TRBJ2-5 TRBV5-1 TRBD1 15 TGCGCCAGCAGCAAACGGACAGGGGGGGAAGAGACCCAGTACTTC CASSKRTGGEETQYF
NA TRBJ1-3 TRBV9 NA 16 TGTGCCAGCAGCGTGACGTCCAGGGTTTCTGGAAACACCATATATTTT CASSVTSRVSGNTIYF
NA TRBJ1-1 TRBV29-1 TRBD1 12 TGCAGCGTTGGAACCCCGGGACAGATGGCTTTCTTT CSVGTPGQMAFF
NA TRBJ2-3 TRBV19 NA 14 TGTGCCAGTAGTAGCATCCTAGAGGCAGATACGCAGTATTTT CASSSILEADTQYF
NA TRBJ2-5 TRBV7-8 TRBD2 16 TGTGCCAGCAGCGCCCTACTAGCGGGGGTAGGGGAGACCCAGTACTTC CASSALLAGVGETQYF
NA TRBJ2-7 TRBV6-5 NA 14 TGTGCCAGCAGTTACTCGGGTGGGGGCGGCGAGCAGTACTTC CASSYSGGGGEQYF
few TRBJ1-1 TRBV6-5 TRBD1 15 TGTGCCAGCAGGGCCGGACAGGGGAAAAACACTGAAGCTTTCTTT CASRAGQGKNTEAFF
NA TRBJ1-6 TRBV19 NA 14 TGTGCCAGTAGTAGAGGACAACCAGAATCACCCCTCCACTTT CASSRGQPESPLHF
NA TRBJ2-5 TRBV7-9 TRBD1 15 TGTGCCACTCTGTCCGGGACAGGGGCAGCAGAGACCCAGTACTTC CATLSGTGAAETQYF
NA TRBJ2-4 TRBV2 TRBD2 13 TGTGCGACCCGCCCAGCGGGGGGAAACATTCAGTACTTC CATRPAGGNIQYF
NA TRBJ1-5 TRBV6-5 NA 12 TGTGCCAGCAGTTATCCCAGGGGGCCCCAGCATTTT CASSYPRGPQHF
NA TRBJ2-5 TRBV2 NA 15 TGTGCCAGCACCAGAGAAGGGGGGGCCCAAGAGACCCAGTACTTC CASTREGGAQETQYF